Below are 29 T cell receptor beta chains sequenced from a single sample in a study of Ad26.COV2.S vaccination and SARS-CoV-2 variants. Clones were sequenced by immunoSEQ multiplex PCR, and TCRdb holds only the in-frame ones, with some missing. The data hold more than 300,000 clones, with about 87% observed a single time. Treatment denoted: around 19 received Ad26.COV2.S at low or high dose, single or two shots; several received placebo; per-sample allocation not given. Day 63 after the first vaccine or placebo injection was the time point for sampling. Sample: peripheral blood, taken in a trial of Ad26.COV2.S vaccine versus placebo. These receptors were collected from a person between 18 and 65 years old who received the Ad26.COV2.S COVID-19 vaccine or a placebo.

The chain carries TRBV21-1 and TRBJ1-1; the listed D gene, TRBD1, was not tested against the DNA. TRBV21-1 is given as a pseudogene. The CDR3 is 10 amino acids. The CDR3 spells CASSTDEAFF. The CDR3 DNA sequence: TGTGCCAGCTCTACAGATGAAGCTTTCTTT.

The CDR3 sequence: CATSSESGNTIYF. In nucleotides, the CDR3 is TGTGCCACCAGTAGCGAATCTGGAAACACCATATATTTT. The chain uses TRBV19 and TRBJ1-3; D is uncertain. V lost 10 bases and J lost 1, with 11 bases in between. The CDR3 totals 13 residues. Germline CDR1 and CDR2: LNHDA and SQIVND (reference sequence).

CDR3 protein: CASSLYNNEQFF. DNA for the CDR3: TGTGCCAGCAGTTTATACAACAATGAGCAGTTCTTC. This rearrangement joins TRBV27 to TRBJ2-1; no definite D call. This CDR3 is built from 12 residues. V shed 1 base and J shed 5 bases, with 3 bases lying between them. CDR1 is MNHEY, CDR2 SMNVEV, per germline (reference sequence).

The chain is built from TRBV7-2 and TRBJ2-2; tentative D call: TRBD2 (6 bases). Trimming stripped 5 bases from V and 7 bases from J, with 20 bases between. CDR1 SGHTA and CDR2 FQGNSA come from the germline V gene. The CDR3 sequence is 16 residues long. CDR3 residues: CASSRDLRSGGGELFF. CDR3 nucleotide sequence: TGTGCCAGCAGCAGGGACCTACGCTCCGGGGGCGGGGAGCTGTTTTTT.

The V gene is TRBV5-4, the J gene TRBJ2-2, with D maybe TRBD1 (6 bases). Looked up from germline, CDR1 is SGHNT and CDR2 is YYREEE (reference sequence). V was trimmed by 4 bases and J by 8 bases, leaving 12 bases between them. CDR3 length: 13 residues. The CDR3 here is CASSLRGGGELFF. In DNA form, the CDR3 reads TGTGCCAGCAGCCTACGAGGGGGTGGGGAGCTGTTTTTT.

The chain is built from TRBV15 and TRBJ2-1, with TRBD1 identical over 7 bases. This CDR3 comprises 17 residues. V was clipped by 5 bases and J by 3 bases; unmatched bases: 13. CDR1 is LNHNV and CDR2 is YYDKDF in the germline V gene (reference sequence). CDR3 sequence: CATSRRAVRDSYNEQFF. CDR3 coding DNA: TGTGCCACCAGCCGCAGAGCTGTTCGGGACAGCTACAATGAGCAGTTCTTC.

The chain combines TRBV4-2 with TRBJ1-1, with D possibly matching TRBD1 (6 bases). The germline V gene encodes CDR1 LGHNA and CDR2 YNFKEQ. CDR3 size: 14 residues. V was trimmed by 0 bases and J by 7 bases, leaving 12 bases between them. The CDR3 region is CASSQDGGRVEAFF. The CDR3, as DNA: TGTGCCAGCAGCCAAGATGGGGGCAGGGTTGAAGCTTTCTTT.

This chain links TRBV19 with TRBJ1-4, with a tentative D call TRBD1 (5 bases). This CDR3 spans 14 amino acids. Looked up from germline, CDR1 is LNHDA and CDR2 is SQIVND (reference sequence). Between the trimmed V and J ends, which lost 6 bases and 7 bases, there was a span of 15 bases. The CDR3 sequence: CASRRGSGGEKLFF. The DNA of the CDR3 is TGTGCCAGTAGACGGGGGTCCGGGGGTGAAAAACTGTTTTTT.

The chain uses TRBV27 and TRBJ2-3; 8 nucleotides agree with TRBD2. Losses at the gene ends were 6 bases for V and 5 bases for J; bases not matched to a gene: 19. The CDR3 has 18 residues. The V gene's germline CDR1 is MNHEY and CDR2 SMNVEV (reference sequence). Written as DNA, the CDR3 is TGTGCCAGCAGCCCGACTGTTGTCGGGAGGGCCTTGGGAGATACGCAGTATTTT. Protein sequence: CASSPTVVGRALGDTQYF.

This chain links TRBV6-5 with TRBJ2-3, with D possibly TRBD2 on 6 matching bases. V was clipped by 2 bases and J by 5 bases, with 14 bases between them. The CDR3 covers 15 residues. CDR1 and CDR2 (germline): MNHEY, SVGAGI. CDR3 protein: CASSYGPGRGDTQYF. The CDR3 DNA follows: TGTGCCAGCAGTTACGGGCCCGGGAGAGGAGATACGCAGTATTTT.

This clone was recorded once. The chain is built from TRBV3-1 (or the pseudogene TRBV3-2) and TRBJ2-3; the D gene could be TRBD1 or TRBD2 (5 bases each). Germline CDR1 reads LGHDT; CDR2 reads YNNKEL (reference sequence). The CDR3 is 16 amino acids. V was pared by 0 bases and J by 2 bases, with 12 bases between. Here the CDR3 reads CASSQEGERYTDTQYF. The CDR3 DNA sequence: TGTGCCAGCAGCCAAGAGGGGGAAAGATACACAGATACGCAGTATTTT.

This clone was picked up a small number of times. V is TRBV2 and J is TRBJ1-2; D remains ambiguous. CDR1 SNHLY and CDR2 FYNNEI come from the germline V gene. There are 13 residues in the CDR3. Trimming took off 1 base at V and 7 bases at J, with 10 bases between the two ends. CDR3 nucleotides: TGTGCCAGCAGTGAAGGACTATCGGGTGGCTACACCTTC. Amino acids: CASSEGLSGGYTF.

The CDR3 here is CAWTGPGNTIYF. CDR3 nucleotide sequence: TGTGCCTGGACAGGGCCTGGAAACACCATATATTTT. The chain links TRBV30 to TRBJ1-3; tentative D call: TRBD1 (5 bases). Looked up from germline, CDR1 is GTSNPN and CDR2 is SVGIG (reference sequence). The CDR3 is 12 residues long. With 4 bases removed from V and 2 bases from J, the gap between germline ends came to 6 bases.

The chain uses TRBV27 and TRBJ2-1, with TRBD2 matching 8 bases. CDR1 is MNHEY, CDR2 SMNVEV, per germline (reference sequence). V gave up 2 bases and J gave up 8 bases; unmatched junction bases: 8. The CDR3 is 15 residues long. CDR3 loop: CASSLAGGTGDEQFF. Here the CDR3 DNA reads TGTGCCAGCAGTTTAGCGGGAGGTACCGGAGATGAGCAGTTCTTC.

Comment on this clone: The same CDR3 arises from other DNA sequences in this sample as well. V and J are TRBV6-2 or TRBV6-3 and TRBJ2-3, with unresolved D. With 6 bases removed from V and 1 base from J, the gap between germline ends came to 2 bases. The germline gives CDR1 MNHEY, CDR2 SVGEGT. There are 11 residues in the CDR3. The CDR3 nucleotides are TGTGCCAGCAGCCGCACAGATACGCAGTATTTT. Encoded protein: CASSRTDTQYF.

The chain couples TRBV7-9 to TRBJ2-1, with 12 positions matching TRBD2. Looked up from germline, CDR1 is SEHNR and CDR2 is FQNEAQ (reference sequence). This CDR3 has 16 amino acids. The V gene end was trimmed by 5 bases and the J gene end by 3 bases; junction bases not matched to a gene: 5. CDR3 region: CASSQRTSGDYNEQFF. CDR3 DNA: TGTGCCAGCAGCCAACGGACTAGCGGGGACTACAATGAGCAGTTCTTC.

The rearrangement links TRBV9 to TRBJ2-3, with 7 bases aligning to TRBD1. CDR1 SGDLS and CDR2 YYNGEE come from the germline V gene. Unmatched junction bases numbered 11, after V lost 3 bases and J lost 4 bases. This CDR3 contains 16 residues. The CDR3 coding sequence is TGTGCCAGCAGCGCGTCGACAGGGAAAGTCCCAGATACGCAGTATTTT. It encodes CASSASTGKVPDTQYF.

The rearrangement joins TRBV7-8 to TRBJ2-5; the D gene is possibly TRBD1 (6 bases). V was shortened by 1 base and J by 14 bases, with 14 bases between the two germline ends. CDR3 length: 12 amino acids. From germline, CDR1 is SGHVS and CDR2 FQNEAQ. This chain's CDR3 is CASSLGEGDKYF. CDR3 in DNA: TGTGCCAGCAGCTTAGGTGAAGGGGACAAATACTTC. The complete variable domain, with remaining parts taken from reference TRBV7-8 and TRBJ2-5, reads GAGVSQSPRYKVAKRGQDVALRCDPISGHVSLFWYQQALGQGPEFLTYFQNEAQLDKSGLPSDRFFAERPEGSVSTLKIQRTQQEDSAVYLCASSLGEGDKYFGPGTRLLVL.

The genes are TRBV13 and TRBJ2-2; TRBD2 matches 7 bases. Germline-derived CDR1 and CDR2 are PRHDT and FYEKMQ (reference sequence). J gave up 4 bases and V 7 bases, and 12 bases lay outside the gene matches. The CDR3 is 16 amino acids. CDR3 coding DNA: TGTGCCAGCACCTCAAGGAGGGAGGGACGCACCGGGGAGCTGTTTTTT. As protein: CASTSRREGRTGELFF.

CDR3 amino acids: CAWSAGQTPHEQYF. CDR3 DNA sequence: TGTGCCTGGAGTGCGGGACAGACCCCCCACGAGCAGTACTTC. The chain links TRBV30 to TRBJ2-7, with 7 bases fitting TRBD1. CDR3 size: 14 residues. The V gene's germline CDR1 is GTSNPN and CDR2 SVGIG (reference sequence). Trimming removed 1 base from V and 5 bases from J; junction bases left unmatched: 8.

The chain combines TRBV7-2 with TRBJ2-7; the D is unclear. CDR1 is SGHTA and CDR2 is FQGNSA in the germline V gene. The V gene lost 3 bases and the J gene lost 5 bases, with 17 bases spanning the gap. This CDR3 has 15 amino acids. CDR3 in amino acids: CASSFGSTTPNEQYF. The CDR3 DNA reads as TGTGCCAGCAGCTTCGGTTCCACAACGCCAAACGAGCAGTACTTC.

CDR3 nucleotide sequence: TGTGCCAGCAGTGATTCCCGACTAGCGTACGAGCAGTACTTC. The encoded protein is CASSDSRLAYEQYF. The genes are TRBV6-2 or TRBV6-3 and TRBJ2-7, with TRBD2 matching over 8 bases. This CDR3 spans 14 amino acids. V dropped 5 bases and J dropped 4; count of bases not matched to a gene: 7. From germline, CDR1 is MNHEY and CDR2 SVGEGT.

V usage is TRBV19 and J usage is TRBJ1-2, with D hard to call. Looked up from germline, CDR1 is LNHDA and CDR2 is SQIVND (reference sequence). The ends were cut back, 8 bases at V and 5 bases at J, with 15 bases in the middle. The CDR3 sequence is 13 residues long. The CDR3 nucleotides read TGTGCCAGTTCCTTCGGGGAGGGATATGGCTACACCTTC. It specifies CASSFGEGYGYTF.

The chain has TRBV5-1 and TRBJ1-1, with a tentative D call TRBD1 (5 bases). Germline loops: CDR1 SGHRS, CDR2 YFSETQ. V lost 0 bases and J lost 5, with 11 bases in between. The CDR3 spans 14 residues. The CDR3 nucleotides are TGCGCCAGCAGCTTGGTGCAGGGTGTTACTGAAGCTTTCTTT. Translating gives CASSLVQGVTEAFF.

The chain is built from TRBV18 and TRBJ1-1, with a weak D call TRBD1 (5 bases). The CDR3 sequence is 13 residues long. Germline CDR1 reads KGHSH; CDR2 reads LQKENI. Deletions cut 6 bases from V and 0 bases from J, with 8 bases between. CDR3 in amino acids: CASSRGVNTEAFF. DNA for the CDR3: TGTGCCAGCTCTCGGGGGGTGAACACTGAAGCTTTCTTT.

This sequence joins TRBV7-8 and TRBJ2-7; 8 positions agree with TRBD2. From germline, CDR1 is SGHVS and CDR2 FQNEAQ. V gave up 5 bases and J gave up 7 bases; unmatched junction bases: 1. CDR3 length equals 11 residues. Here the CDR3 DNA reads TGTGCCAGCAGCCCGGGGGGGGAGCAGTACTTC. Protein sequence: CASSPGGEQYF.

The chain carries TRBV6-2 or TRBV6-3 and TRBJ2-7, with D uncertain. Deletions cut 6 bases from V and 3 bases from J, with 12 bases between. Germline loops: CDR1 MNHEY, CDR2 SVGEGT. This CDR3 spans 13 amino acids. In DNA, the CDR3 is TGTGCCAGCAGCCTGACAAGTCTCTACGAGCAGTACTTC. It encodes CASSLTSLYEQYF.

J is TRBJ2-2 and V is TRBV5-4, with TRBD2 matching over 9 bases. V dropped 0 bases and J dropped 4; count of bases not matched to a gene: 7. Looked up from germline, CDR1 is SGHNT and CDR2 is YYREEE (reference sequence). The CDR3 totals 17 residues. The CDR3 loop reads CASSLVAGGPATGELFF. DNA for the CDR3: TGTGCCAGCAGCTTGGTTGCGGGAGGGCCGGCCACCGGGGAGCTGTTTTTT.

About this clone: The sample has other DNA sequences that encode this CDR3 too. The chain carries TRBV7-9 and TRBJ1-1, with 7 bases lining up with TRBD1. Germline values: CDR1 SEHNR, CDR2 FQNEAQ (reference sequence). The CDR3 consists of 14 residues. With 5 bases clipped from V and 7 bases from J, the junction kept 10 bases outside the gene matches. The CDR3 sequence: CASSPGGGSFEAFF. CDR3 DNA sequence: TGTGCCAGCAGCCCAGGGGGGGGATCCTTTGAAGCTTTCTTT.